Listed here are 30 T cell receptor beta chains from one sample, sequenced in a study of T cell changes during pregnancy in multiple sclerosis (dated by TCRdb to the late 2010s). Library prep was done by the immunoSEQ multiplex PCR assay. TCRdb stores this immuneACCESS table with in-frame sequences only. Part of the clones is absent; in the studies checked, under half of the shortfall reflects unresolved V genes, and no reason is known for the rest. In all, the sample holds roughly 77,000 clones, and just under 95% of those were seen once. The ten largest clones add up to less than 2% of the sample. The sequencing used peripheral blood, collected in the second trimester of pregnancy. The receptors were gathered from a female donor with multiple sclerosis, enrolled in a pregnancy study.

The V gene is TRBV6-6, the J gene TRBJ1-5; tentative D call: TRBD1 (6 bases). Trimming left V 6 bases short and J 1 base short, with 10 bases between. This CDR3 has 14 residues. Germline-derived CDR1 and CDR2 are MNHNY and SVGAGI (reference sequence). This CDR3 is CASSDRTSNQPQHF. The DNA for the CDR3 is TGTGCCAGCAGCGACAGGACCAGCAATCAGCCCCAGCATTTT.

V gene TRBV29-1 combines with J gene TRBJ2-7, with 11 positions matching TRBD1. CDR1 SQVTM and CDR2 ANQGSEA come from the germline V gene. J gave up 2 bases and V 7 bases, and 4 bases lay outside the gene matches. The CDR3 is made up of 13 amino acids. CDR3 protein: CSAKGQGAYEQYF. The CDR3 region has the DNA TGCAGCGCAAAGGGACAGGGGGCCTACGAGCAGTACTTC.

This chain joins TRBV5-1 and TRBJ2-1; 7 bases map to TRBD2. Looked up from germline, CDR1 is SGHRS and CDR2 is YFSETQ. Trimming at V came to 0 bases and at J to 9 bases, leaving 15 bases not matched to a gene. CDR3 length: 17 amino acids. DNA for the CDR3: TGCGCCAGCAGCTTGGTAGCCGCGGGAGAGGCTGGTGGTGAGCAGTTCTTC. Translating it yields CASSLVAAGEAGGEQFF.

The chain uses TRBV6-6 and TRBJ2-7; possibly TRBD2 for D (6 bases). Deletions cut 2 bases from V and 3 bases from J, with 11 bases between. The CDR3 spans 14 residues. Germline V gives CDR1 MNHNY, CDR2 SVGAGI (reference sequence). The CDR3 region has the DNA TGTGCCAGCAGTTACACGGAGGGGCGCTACGAGCAGTACTTC. This encodes CASSYTEGRYEQYF.

The J gene is TRBJ1-6, the V gene TRBV7-9; TRBD1 aligns across 8 bases. Germline CDR1 is SEHNR and CDR2 is FQNEAQ (reference sequence). V shed 4 bases and J 9 bases; nucleotides not matched to a gene: 11. The CDR3 is 16 amino acids. The CDR3, as DNA: TGTGCCAGCAGCTCCACAGGACAGGGTTCGGGTTCACCCCTCCACTTT. It specifies CASSSTGQGSGSPLHF.

V and J are TRBV16 and TRBJ2-1; TRBD2 agrees at 7 bases. The trim removed 1 base at V and 9 bases at J, leaving 0 bases unmatched. Germline CDR1 reads KGHSY; CDR2 reads FQNENV. The CDR3 is made up of 12 amino acids. The CDR3 loop reads CASSQWGGEQFF. The CDR3 DNA reads as TGTGCCAGCAGCCAATGGGGGGGTGAGCAGTTCTTC.

V and J are TRBV28 and TRBJ2-3; 9 bases are a match to TRBD2. This CDR3 region has 15 residues. V gave up 7 bases and J gave up 4 bases; unmatched junction bases: 9. CDR1 and CDR2 (germline): MDHEN, SYDVKM. CDR3 sequence: CASNVAGESSDTQYF. The CDR3, as DNA: TGTGCCAGCAACGTAGCGGGAGAAAGTTCAGATACGCAGTATTTT.

The chain employs TRBV27 and TRBJ2-1, with a tentative D call TRBD1 (5 bases). In germline, CDR1 is MNHEY, CDR2 SMNVEV (reference sequence). The CDR3 runs to 15 residues. V was clipped by 2 bases and J by 2 bases, with 10 bases between them. The CDR3 DNA reads TGTGCCAGCAGTTTAAGGGGCGGAACCTACAATGAGCAGTTCTTC. Translated, it gives CASSLRGGTYNEQFF.

The genes are TRBV18 and TRBJ1-6; a possible D gene is TRBD1 (6 bases). The germline CDR1 and CDR2 sequences are KGHSH and LQKENI. This CDR3 region has 15 residues. Trimming removed 8 bases from V and 6 bases from J, with 17 bases in between. In DNA form, the CDR3 reads TGTGCCAGCACCTACGTCGGGGGGCGTAATTCACCCCTCCACTTT. This gives the protein CASTYVGGRNSPLHF.

Only one count was recorded for this clone. The CDR3 DNA sequence: TGCGCCAGCAGCCAGGACAGGGGATATATGAACACTGAAGCTTTCTTT. Amino acids: CASSQDRGYMNTEAFF. V usage is TRBV5-1 and J usage is TRBJ1-1; 9 bases map to TRBD1. Per germline, CDR1 SGHRS and CDR2 YFSETQ. J lost 0 bases, V lost 4 bases, and 7 bases had no gene match. The length of the CDR3 is 16 residues.

The chain combines TRBV20-1 with TRBJ2-1; 8 bases map to TRBD1. Germline V gives CDR1 DFQATT, CDR2 SNEGSKA (reference sequence). The V and J ends lost 7 bases and 15 bases, in that order; junction bases with no gene match: 8. CDR3 size: 10 residues. CDR3 loop: CSVQDRVLFF. The CDR3 bases are TGCAGTGTTCAGGACAGGGTTTTGTTCTTC.

The J gene is TRBJ2-1, the V gene TRBV27, with TRBD2 matching 12 bases. Trimming took 5 bases from V and 1 from J; bases not matched to a gene: 6. The CDR3 covers 17 residues. Germline CDR1 MNHEY, CDR2 SMNVEV (reference sequence). CDR3 in DNA: TGTGCCAGCAGTCTTCGGACTAGCGGGATTTCCTACAATGAGCAGTTCTTC. Amino acid sequence: CASSLRTSGISYNEQFF.

V gene TRBV11-3 combines with J gene TRBJ2-2; D gene uncertain. V was clipped by 4 bases and J by 4 bases, with 13 bases between them. Germline V gene sequence: CDR1 SGHNT, CDR2 YENEEA. The CDR3 has 15 residues. This CDR3 is CASSSLGVGTGELFF. The DNA for the CDR3 is TGTGCCAGCAGCTCGCTGGGCGTCGGCACCGGGGAGCTGTTTTTT.

The rearrangement links TRBV2 to TRBJ1-5; 8 bases line up with TRBD1. Germline-derived CDR1 and CDR2 are SNHLY and FYNNEI. The CDR3 spans 13 residues. Trimming cost V 7 bases and J 8 bases; bases outside gene matches: 7. CDR3 protein: CASTTGGIEPQHF. As DNA, the CDR3 is TGTGCCAGCACCACAGGGGGTATCGAGCCCCAGCATTTT.

This clone came up once. The V gene is TRBV20-1, the J gene TRBJ1-2; D is unresolved. CDR1 and CDR2 (germline): DFQATT, SNEGSKA (reference sequence). The CDR3 runs to 8 residues. CDR3 in amino acids: CSVHGYTF. DNA for the CDR3: TGCAGCGTCCATGGCTACACCTTC.

The rearrangement uses TRBV4-1 and TRBJ2-5, with a tentative D call TRBD1 (6 bases). CDR3 size: 16 residues. V was clipped by 1 base and J by 4 bases, with 16 bases between them. Per the germline V gene, CDR1 is MGHRA and CDR2 is YSYEKL. CDR3 coding DNA: TGCGCCAGCAGCCAAGCAGCAACAGGGAATGGAGAGACCCAGTACTTC. Translating gives CASSQAATGNGETQYF.

This sequence joins TRBV4-1 and TRBJ2-3; TRBD1 matches 9 bases. Losses at the gene ends were 4 bases for V and 2 bases for J; bases not matched to a gene: 16. CDR3 length: 19 amino acids. Germline-derived CDR1 and CDR2 are MGHRA and YSYEKL. CDR3 amino acids: CASSPPDRGWWEDTDTQYF. The CDR3 bases are TGCGCCAGCAGCCCCCCGGACAGGGGATGGTGGGAGGACACAGATACGCAGTATTTT.

The rearrangement uses TRBV29-1 and TRBJ2-6; 9 bases align to TRBD1. Germline assignment: CDR1 SQVTM and CDR2 ANQGSEA. The CDR3 is 15 amino acids. With 7 bases clipped from V and 0 bases from J, the junction kept 4 bases outside the gene matches. The CDR3 DNA reads TGCAGCGGGTGGACAGGGGACTCTGGGGCCAACGTCCTGACTTTC. It yields the protein CSGWTGDSGANVLTF.

CDR3 sequence (DNA): TGTGCCAGCAGTGAGGCAGGGGGTAACTCACCCCTCCACTTT. Translated: CASSEAGGNSPLHF. This chain links TRBV25-1 with TRBJ1-6; 7 bases fit TRBD1. The CDR3 consists of 14 residues. Per the germline V gene, CDR1 is MGHDK and CDR2 is SYGVNS. The V gene end was trimmed by 3 bases and the J gene end by 10 bases; junction bases not matched to a gene: 6.

V is TRBV11-2 and J is TRBJ2-7, with D possibly matching TRBD2 (5 bases). CDR1 is SGHAT, CDR2 FQNNGV, per germline. The CDR3 contains 14 residues. The germline V and J ends were trimmed by 3 bases and 1 base, with 10 bases remaining between them. The CDR3 protein is CASSFHGKSYEQYF. The CDR3 region has the DNA TGTGCCAGCAGCTTCCACGGGAAGTCCTACGAGCAGTACTTC. The full variable domain, its missing parts supplied by reference TRBV11-2 and TRBJ2-7, is EAGVAQSPRYKIIEKRQSVAFWCNPISGHATLYWYQQILGQGPKLLIQFQNNGVVDDSQLPKDRFSAERLKGVDSTLKIQPAKLEDSAVYLCASSFHGKSYEQYFGPGTRLTVT.

The chain has TRBV21-1 and TRBJ1-4. TRBV21-1 is deemed a pseudogene. CDR3 length: 14 residues. The DNA of the CDR3 is TGTGCCAGCGGGAGGGGAGCGGGCAACGAAAAACTGTTTTTT. Translated: CASGRGAGNEKLFF.

The V gene is TRBV5-1, the J gene TRBJ2-3, with D possibly TRBD2 on 5 matching bases. The CDR3 is 15 amino acids. Germline values: CDR1 SGHRS, CDR2 YFSETQ. Trimming cost V 0 bases and J 2 bases, with 10 bases left between them. CDR3 bases: TGCGCCAGCAGCTTGGCGAGGGCCACCACAGATACGCAGTATTTT. This translates into CASSLARATTDTQYF.

This rearrangement joins TRBV5-4 to TRBJ2-7, with TRBD2 identical over 9 bases. The CDR3 sequence is 15 residues long. The ends lost 1 base at V and 6 bases at J; junction bases unmatched: 8. The germline gives CDR1 SGHNT, CDR2 YYREEE (reference sequence). In DNA, the CDR3 is TGTGCCAGCAGCTTGAGTGCTAGCGGGATCTCCGAGCAGTACTTC. Translating it yields CASSLSASGISEQYF.

The chain's CDR3 is CASSSQGGGQPQHF. The CDR3 bases are TGCGCCAGCAGCTCACAGGGAGGGGGTCAGCCCCAGCATTTT. V gene TRBV5-1 combines with J gene TRBJ1-5, with D maybe TRBD1 (6 bases). Germline CDR1 reads SGHRS; CDR2 reads YFSETQ. The V end was cut by 3 bases, the J end by 6 bases, with 13 bases between. CDR3 length: 14 residues.

The chain recombines TRBV6-1 with TRBJ1-1, with TRBD1 matching 8 bases. Germline V lookup: CDR1 MNHNS, CDR2 SASEGT. CDR3 size: 14 residues. Germline trimming cut 6 bases from V and 4 bases from J; bases unmatched to any gene: 7. CDR3 nucleotides: TGTGCCAGCAGAAGTCAGGGGGCGGGCACTGAAGCTTTCTTT. It codes for CASRSQGAGTEAFF.

J is TRBJ2-7 and V is TRBV5-5; tentatively, D is TRBD1 (5 bases). The CDR3 spans 15 residues. From germline, CDR1 is SGHKS and CDR2 YYEKEE (reference sequence). The V end was cut by 2 bases, the J end by 1 base, with 13 bases between. CDR3 sequence reads: CASSLTGQGSYEQYF. The CDR3 DNA reads TGTGCCAGCAGCTTAACCGGGCAGGGATCCTACGAGCAGTACTTC.

The V call is TRBV7-9, the J call TRBJ2-3; TRBD2 matches 8 bases. This CDR3 is built from 13 residues. After removal of 5 bases from V and 6 bases from J, the junction contained 4 bases not matched to a gene. CDR1 is SEHNR, CDR2 FQNEAQ, per germline (reference sequence). The CDR3 bases are TGTGCCAGCAGCCTTAGCGGGATGGATACGCAGTATTTT. It encodes CASSLSGMDTQYF. Complete variable domain (other parts from reference TRBV7-9 and TRBJ2-3): DTGVSQNPRHKITKRGQNVTFRCDPISEHNRLYWYRQTLGQGPEFLTYFQNEAQLEKSRLLSDRFSAERPKGSFSTLEIQRTEQGDSAMYLCASSLSGMDTQYFGPGTRLTVL.

This chain connects TRBV4-1 to TRBJ2-2; TRBD2 aligns across 10 bases. The CDR3 is 15 residues long. The trim removed 2 bases at V and 7 bases at J, leaving 4 bases unmatched. Germline V gene sequence: CDR1 MGHRA, CDR2 YSYEKL. CDR3 sequence reads: CASSQLAGVLGELFF. In DNA, the CDR3 is TGCGCCAGCAGCCAACTAGCGGGAGTGCTCGGGGAGCTGTTTTTT.

The V call is TRBV5-5, the J call TRBJ2-1; possibly TRBD2 for D (5 bases). Trimming cost V 2 bases and J 6 bases, with 9 bases left between them. Germline V gene sequence: CDR1 SGHKS, CDR2 YYEKEE (reference sequence). The length of the CDR3 is 13 residues. The CDR3 reads CASSLLETNEQFF. Written as DNA, the CDR3 is TGTGCCAGCAGCTTACTAGAAACCAATGAGCAGTTCTTC. The variable domain in full, with the rest retrieved from reference TRBV5-5 and TRBJ2-1, is DAGVTQSPTHLIKTRGQQVTLRCSPISGHKSVSWYQQVLGQGPQFIFQYYEKEERGRGNFPDRFSARQFPNYSSELNVNALLLGDSALYLCASSLLETNEQFFGPGTRLTVL.

The rearrangement joins TRBV10-1 to TRBJ2-1; TRBD1 matches 7 bases. Germline V gives CDR1 WNHNN, CDR2 SYGVQD (reference sequence). V lost 6 bases, J lost 6 bases, and 11 bases stayed unmatched. The CDR3 loop spans 15 amino acids. CDR3 loop: CASSVPGQLPNEQFF. CDR3 nucleotides: TGCGCCAGCAGCGTACCGGGACAGCTGCCCAATGAGCAGTTCTTC.